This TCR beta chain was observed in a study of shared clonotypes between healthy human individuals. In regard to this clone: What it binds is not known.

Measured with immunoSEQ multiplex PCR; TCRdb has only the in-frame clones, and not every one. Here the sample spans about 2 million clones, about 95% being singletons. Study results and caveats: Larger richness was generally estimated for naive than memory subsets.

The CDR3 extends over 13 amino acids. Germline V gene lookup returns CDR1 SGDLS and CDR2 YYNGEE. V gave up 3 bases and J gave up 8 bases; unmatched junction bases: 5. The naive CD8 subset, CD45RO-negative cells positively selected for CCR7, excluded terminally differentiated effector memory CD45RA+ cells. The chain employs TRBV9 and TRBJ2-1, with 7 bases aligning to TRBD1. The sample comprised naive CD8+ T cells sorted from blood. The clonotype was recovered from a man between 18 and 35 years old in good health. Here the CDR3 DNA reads TGTGCCAGCAGCGCCTACAGGGGCCATGAGCAGTTCTTC. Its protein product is CASSAYRGHEQFF.